The 23 T cell receptor beta chains in this list originate from one sample, sequenced in a study of a mutant IDH1 vaccine in newly diagnosed glioma. Time point denoted: week 23, last vaccination. The study gave 300 ug of mutant IDH1 20-mer peptide per vaccine dose, with topical imiquimod. The repertoire was sequenced with immunoSEQ multiplex PCR; TCRdb's copy has only in-frame clones and lacks some. This sample has roughly 60,000 clones, with about 85% found just once. The antigens for these receptors are not known. This material consisted of PBMCs, taken from a glioma patient whose treatment included an IDH1 peptide vaccine. Receptors were obtained from a man aged 25-45 years with glioma.

This sequence joins TRBV18 and TRBJ2-7, with 7 bases matching TRBD2. This CDR3 is 17 amino acids long. The V segment lost 0 bases and the J segment 1 base; nucleotides outside the gene matches: 9. The germline V gene has CDR1 KGHSH and CDR2 LQKENI. CDR3 amino acids: CASSPPSRGDLSYEQYF. In nucleotides, the CDR3 is TGTGCCAGCTCACCACCGAGCCGGGGGGACCTGTCCTACGAGCAGTACTTC. Supplemented by reference TRBV18 and TRBJ2-7, the full variable domain reads NAGVMQNPRHLVRRRGQEARLRCSPMKGHSHVYWYRQLPEEGLKFMVYLQKENIIDESGMPKERFSAEFPKEGPSILRIQQVVRGDSAAYFCASSPPSRGDLSYEQYFGPGTRLTVT.

V and J are TRBV5-6 and TRBJ2-5; TRBD1 agrees at 10 bases. J gave up 5 bases and V 1 base, and 5 bases lay outside the gene matches. There are 15 residues in the CDR3. CDR1 is SGHDT, CDR2 YYEEEE, per germline. The CDR3 here is CASSLLGQGSETQYF. CDR3 nucleotides: TGTGCCAGCAGCTTGTTGGGACAGGGGAGCGAGACCCAGTACTTC.

V usage is TRBV28 and J usage is TRBJ1-4; no clear D gene. Germline V gene lookup returns CDR1 MDHEN and CDR2 SYDVKM. The CDR3 has 15 residues. V lost 6 bases, J lost 3 bases, and 14 bases lay in between. CDR3: CASSAPGLANEKLFF. As DNA, the CDR3 is TGTGCCAGCAGCGCACCCGGTTTGGCTAATGAAAAACTGTTTTTT. Based on the CDR3 plus reference TRBV28 and TRBJ1-4, the full variable domain is DVKVTQSSRYLVKRTGEKVFLECVQDMDHENMFWYRQDPGLGLRLIYFSYDVKMKEKGDIPEGYSVSREKKERFSLILESASTNQTSMYLCASSAPGLANEKLFFGSGTQLSVL.

The CDR3 sequence: CATGGRKSSGNTIYF. In DNA, the CDR3 is TGTGCCACCGGGGGACGGAAGAGCTCTGGAAACACCATATATTTT. The J gene is TRBJ1-3, the V gene TRBV19, with D tentatively TRBD1 (5 bases). The V end lost 10 bases, the J end lost 0 bases, and 16 bases lay between the germline ends. CDR1 and CDR2 (germline): LNHDA, SQIVND (reference sequence). The CDR3 spans 15 residues.

This rearrangement joins TRBV30 to TRBJ2-7, with D possibly matching TRBD1 (6 bases). V gave up 2 bases and J gave up 3 bases, with 8 bases separating them. The CDR3 runs 12 residues. From germline, CDR1 is GTSNPN and CDR2 SVGIG (reference sequence). The CDR3 nucleotides are TGTGCCTGGAGTACACAGGGCTACGAGCAGTACTTC. This encodes CAWSTQGYEQYF.

The genes are TRBV11-3 and TRBJ2-7, with D possibly called TRBD1 or TRBD2 (6 bases each). This CDR3 is built from 18 residues. Trimming removed 5 bases at V and 0 bases at J, with 23 bases between. CDR1 SGHNT and CDR2 YENEEA come from the germline V gene. CDR3 DNA: TGTGCCAGCAGCCAATTACCCCGCGCGGGACACCACTCCTACGAGCAGTACTTC. Protein: CASSQLPRAGHHSYEQYF. Full variable domain (missing parts from reference TRBV11-3 and TRBJ2-7): EAGVVQSPRYKIIEKKQPVAFWCNPISGHNTLYWYLQNLGQGPELLIRYENEEAVDDSQLPKDRFSAERLKGVDSTLKIQPAELGDSAVYLCASSQLPRAGHHSYEQYFGPGTRLTVT.

In nucleotides, the CDR3 is TGTGCCAGCAGCTTGAGGGCAGGGGGGTTGAGGGAGCAGTACTTC. Amino acid sequence: CASSLRAGGLREQYF. V is TRBV5-4 and J is TRBJ2-7, with a possible D match to TRBD1 (7 bases). V dropped 1 base and J dropped 7 bases, with 18 bases sitting between them. Germline lookup yields CDR1 SGHNT and CDR2 YYREEE (reference sequence). This CDR3 is built from 15 residues.

This clone was seen just once. This rearrangement joins TRBV9 to TRBJ2-5; no clear D. Germline CDR1 reads SGDLS; CDR2 reads YYNGEE. The V end lost 0 bases, the J end lost 5 bases, and 11 bases lay between the germline ends. This CDR3 is 14 amino acids long. As DNA, the CDR3 is TGTGCCAGCAGCGTAGAACCCAGTAGGGAGACCCAGTACTTC. This codes for CASSVEPSRETQYF. Full variable domain (missing parts from reference TRBV9 and TRBJ2-5): DSGVTQTPKHLITATGQRVTLRCSPRSGDLSVYWYQQSLDQGLQFLIQYYNGEERAKGNILERFSAQQFPDLHSELNLSSLELGDSALYFCASSVEPSRETQYFGPGTRLLVL.

This chain uses TRBV9 with TRBJ2-7, with D unresolved. The V gene lost 9 bases and the J gene lost 0 bases, with 7 bases spanning the gap. The germline CDR1 and CDR2 sequences are SGDLS and YYNGEE. The CDR3 extends over 11 amino acids. The CDR3 loop reads CANSYSYEQYF. The CDR3 DNA is TGTGCCAATTCCTACTCCTACGAGCAGTACTTC.

This chain links TRBV11-3 with TRBJ1-1, with no clear D. Germline V gene sequence: CDR1 SGHNT, CDR2 YENEEA. V was cut by 3 bases and J by 1 base, with 6 bases left in between. The CDR3 is made up of 13 amino acids. The CDR3 coding sequence is TGTGCCAGCAGCTTGACACGGAACACTGAAGCTTTCTTT. This gives the protein CASSLTRNTEAFF.

The chain employs TRBV4-1 and TRBJ1-6, with D possibly matching TRBD1 (5 bases). The CDR3 is 13 amino acids. Germline-derived CDR1 and CDR2 are MGHRA and YSYEKL. Trimming left V 1 base short and J 10 bases short, with 8 bases between. Here the CDR3 reads CASSQGGGSPLHF. The DNA for the CDR3 is TGCGCCAGCAGCCAAGGCGGGGGATCACCCCTCCACTTT.

The chain carries TRBV6-6 and TRBJ1-5; 8 positions agree with TRBD1. Germline lookup yields CDR1 MNHNY and CDR2 SVGAGI (reference sequence). This CDR3 contains 13 residues. The ends lost 10 bases at V and 5 bases at J; junction bases unmatched: 7. CDR3 protein: CATWTGRDQPQHF. The CDR3 region has the DNA TGTGCCACCTGGACAGGGAGGGATCAGCCCCAGCATTTT.

This clone was observed once. This chain's CDR3 is CASSSFHEQYF. DNA for the CDR3: TGTGCCAGCAGCTCCTTCCACGAGCAGTACTTC. V usage is TRBV5-8 and J usage is TRBJ2-7; D remains ambiguous. The germline CDR1 and CDR2 sequences are SGHTS and YDEGEE. The V end was cut by 3 bases, the J end by 5 bases, with 6 bases between. The CDR3 runs 11 residues.

The chain employs TRBV2 and TRBJ1-1; 7 bases agree with TRBD1. Germline CDR1 SNHLY, CDR2 FYNNEI. V lost 7 bases and J lost 9; bases outside the gene matches: 14. The CDR3 is 14 residues long. The CDR3 sequence: CASTGIPGQQQAFF. The CDR3 DNA reads as TGTGCCAGCACCGGAATCCCGGGACAGCAGCAAGCTTTCTTT.

This clone was seen just once. The chain links TRBV28 to TRBJ1-5, with TRBD1 identical over 8 bases. CDR3 length: 15 residues. Unmatched junction bases numbered 2, after V lost 0 bases and J lost 4 bases. Germline loops: CDR1 MDHEN, CDR2 SYDVKM. The CDR3 spells CASSLWRQGNQPQHF. For the CDR3, the DNA is TGTGCCAGCAGTTTATGGCGACAGGGGAATCAGCCCCAGCATTTT.

V and J are TRBV5-4 and TRBJ1-4, with TRBD1 as a possible D gene (6 bases). V shed 3 bases and J shed 3 bases, with 15 bases lying between them. This CDR3 has 16 residues. Germline values: CDR1 SGHNT, CDR2 YYREEE (reference sequence). The CDR3 spells CASSSTGQTPNEKLFF. The CDR3, as DNA: TGTGCCAGCAGCTCAACCGGACAGACACCTAATGAAAAACTGTTTTTT.

CDR3 amino acids: CSARTGTEAFF. The CDR3 DNA reads TGCAGTGCTCGAACCGGCACTGAAGCTTTCTTT. The chain couples TRBV20-1 to TRBJ1-1; no reliable D call. This CDR3 region has 11 residues. The V and J ends lost 5 bases and 4 bases respectively, with 8 bases between them. Germline values: CDR1 DFQATT, CDR2 SNEGSKA (reference sequence).

The chain recombines TRBV7-8 with TRBJ1-3; unclear D gene. V was shortened by 5 bases and J by 0 bases, with 17 bases between the two germline ends. This CDR3 has 17 amino acids. Germline CDR1 reads SGHVS; CDR2 reads FQNEAQ. The CDR3 nucleotides are TGTGCCAGCAGCGTACGGACCGGGGTGGGCTCTGGAAACACCATATATTTT. Protein product: CASSVRTGVGSGNTIYF.

V is TRBV13 and J is TRBJ2-5, with TRBD1 matching over 8 bases. CDR3 size: 13 residues. The ends lost 2 bases at V and 5 bases at J; junction bases unmatched: 1. CDR1 PRHDT and CDR2 FYEKMQ come from the germline V gene (reference sequence). Here the CDR3 DNA reads TGTGCCAGCAGCTTATACAGGGGGGAGACCCAGTACTTC. Residues: CASSLYRGETQYF.

The CDR3 DNA sequence: TGCGCCAGCAGCCCGGGGGAGACAGACAATCAGCCCCAGCATTTT. Amino acid sequence: CASSPGETDNQPQHF. The rearrangement joins TRBV5-1 to TRBJ1-5, with D maybe TRBD1 (5 bases). The CDR3 is 15 residues long. The V gene lost 4 bases and the J gene lost 3 bases, with 14 bases spanning the gap. CDR1 is SGHRS and CDR2 is YFSETQ in the germline V gene.

The CDR3 bases are TGCGCCAGCAGCCCAGGGACAGGGGAGGGTTATGGCTACACCTTC. Translation: CASSPGTGEGYGYTF. The chain joins TRBV5-1 to TRBJ1-2; 10 nucleotides match TRBD1. V lost 4 bases and J lost 5; bases outside the gene matches: 8. The germline V gene encodes CDR1 SGHRS and CDR2 YFSETQ. The CDR3 is made up of 15 amino acids.

The rearrangement links TRBV6-1 to TRBJ2-5; possible D gene TRBD2, 6 bases. The V and J ends lost 8 bases and 5 bases respectively, with 21 bases between them. CDR1 is MNHNS, CDR2 SASEGT, per germline. CDR3 size: 15 residues. CDR3 in amino acids: CASRVTSYPGETQYF. As DNA, the CDR3 is TGTGCCAGCCGGGTAACTAGCTACCCGGGGGAGACCCAGTACTTC.

The V call is TRBV15, the J call TRBJ2-5; 11 bases match TRBD1. The end of the DNA fits TRBJ2-7 better, so the J call may be wrong. This CDR3 has 15 amino acids. In germline, CDR1 is LNHNV, CDR2 YYDKDF (reference sequence). CDR3 region: CATSRGGQGADEQYF. CDR3 in DNA: TGTGCCACCAGCAGAGGAGGACAGGGGGCCGACGAGCAGTACTTC.